This TCR beta chain was documented in a study of regulatory T cells in long-lasting Graves disease. The study, taken as a whole, reports: Tissue studied was limited to peripheral blood, excluding thyroid tissue. Lower TCR diversity characterized persistent Graves' patients relative to newly diagnosed patients.

The sample holds a few counts of this clonotype. Its target is unknown. For TCR beta, libraries came from iRepertoire HTBI primers and Arm-PCR of CDR3 regions. In TCRdb, the multiplex PCR reads were re-called with MiXCR into one record per CDR3 protein. The profile covers more than 400,000 distinct CDR3 sequences, with 16% appearing a single time and approximately 11% taken by the ten largest. Trimming took 1 base from V and 4 from J, leaving 8 bases between them. CDR3 length equals 13 residues. Germline V lookup: CDR1 SQVTM, CDR2 ANQGSEA. Time point reported: newly diagnosed GD, antithyroid drugs for less than 3 months. Scientists built the TCR library using RNA that was extracted from PBMCs. A further study also used this sample, focusing on T cells in Graves' hyperthyroidism and ophthalmopathy. As that report states: Criteria for exclusion of patients were uncontrolled infection, other autoimmune disease, pregnancy or lactation. Prediction of ophthalmopathy progression came a median around 6.5 months pre-onset.

This TCR derives from a woman in her twenties or thirties with Graves disease. Sample: peripheral blood mononuclear cells (PBMCs), taken at new diagnosis, from a patient treated with antithyroid drugs. The chain joins TRBV29-1 to TRBJ2-1; no definite D call. CDR3 coding DNA: TGCAGCGTTGAAGCGGGCGGATACAATGAGCAGTTCTTC. Translation: CSVEAGGYNEQFF.